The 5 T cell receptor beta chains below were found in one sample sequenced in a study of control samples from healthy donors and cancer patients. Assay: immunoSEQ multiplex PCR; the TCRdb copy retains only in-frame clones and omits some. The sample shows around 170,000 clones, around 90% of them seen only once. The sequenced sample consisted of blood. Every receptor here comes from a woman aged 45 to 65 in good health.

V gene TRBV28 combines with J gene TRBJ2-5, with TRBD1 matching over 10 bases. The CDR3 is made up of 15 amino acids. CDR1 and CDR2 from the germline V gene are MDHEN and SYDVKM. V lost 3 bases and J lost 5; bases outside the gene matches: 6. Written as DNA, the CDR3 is TGTGCCAGCAGTTTCGGACAGGGGGGAAGGGAGACCCAGTACTTC. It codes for CASSFGQGGRETQYF.

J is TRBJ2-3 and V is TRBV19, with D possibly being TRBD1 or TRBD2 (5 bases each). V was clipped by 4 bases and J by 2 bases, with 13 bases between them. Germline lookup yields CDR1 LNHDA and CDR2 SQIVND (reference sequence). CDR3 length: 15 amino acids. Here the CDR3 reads CASSTRDHITDTQYF. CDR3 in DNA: TGTGCCAGTAGTACCAGGGACCATATCACAGATACGCAGTATTTT.

DNA for the CDR3: TGTGCCAGCAGTTTCCTACAGGGGTCGAGCTCCTACAATGAGCAGTTCTTC. As protein: CASSFLQGSSSYNEQFF. The chain has TRBV28 and TRBJ2-1, with 7 positions matching TRBD1. This CDR3 has 17 amino acids. The germline V gene encodes CDR1 MDHEN and CDR2 SYDVKM. Trimming removed 3 bases from V and 0 bases from J; junction bases left unmatched: 8.

CDR3 loop: CASRQGINSPLHF. In DNA form, the CDR3 reads TGTGCCAGCAGACAGGGCATTAATTCACCCCTCCACTTT. The V and J genes are TRBV6-6 and TRBJ1-6, with a weak D call TRBD1 (6 bases). Germline V gene data show CDR1 as MNHNY and CDR2 as SVGAGI (reference sequence). The CDR3 has 13 amino acids. Trimming cost V 6 bases and J 6 bases, with 9 bases left between them.

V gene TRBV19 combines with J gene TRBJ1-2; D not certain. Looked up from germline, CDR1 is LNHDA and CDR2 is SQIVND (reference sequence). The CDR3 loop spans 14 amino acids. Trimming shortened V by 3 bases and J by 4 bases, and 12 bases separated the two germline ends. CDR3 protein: CASSMPQKAYGYTF. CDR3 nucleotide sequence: TGTGCCAGTAGTATGCCCCAGAAGGCCTATGGCTACACCTTC.